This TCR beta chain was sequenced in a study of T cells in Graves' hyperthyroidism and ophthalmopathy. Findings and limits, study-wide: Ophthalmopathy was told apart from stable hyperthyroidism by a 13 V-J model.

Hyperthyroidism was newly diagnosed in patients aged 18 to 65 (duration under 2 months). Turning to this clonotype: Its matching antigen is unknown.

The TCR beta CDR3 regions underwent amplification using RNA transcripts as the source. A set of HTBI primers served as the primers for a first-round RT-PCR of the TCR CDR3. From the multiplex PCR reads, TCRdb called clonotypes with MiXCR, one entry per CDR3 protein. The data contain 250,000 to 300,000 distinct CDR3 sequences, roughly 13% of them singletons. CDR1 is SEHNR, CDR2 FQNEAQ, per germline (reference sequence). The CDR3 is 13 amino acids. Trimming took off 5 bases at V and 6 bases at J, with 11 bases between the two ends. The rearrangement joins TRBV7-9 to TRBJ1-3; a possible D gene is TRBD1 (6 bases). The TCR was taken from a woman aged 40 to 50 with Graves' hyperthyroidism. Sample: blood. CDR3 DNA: TGTGCCAGCAGCAAGGGACAAGAAAACACCATATATTTT. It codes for CASSKGQENTIYF.